This T cell receptor (beta chain) was sequenced for a study of blood T cells in healthy people across ages. Study-wide results and caveats: Changes in expanded clonotypes were possibly confounded, as the CMV status of donors was unknown.

This clonotype was picked up a small number of times. Its antigen is currently unknown. The authors ran a second PCR of 7 to 11 cycles using a sample-barcoded 5' primer and a J-beta primer mix. Researchers report that a template-switch adaptor with 12 random nucleotides tagged each cDNA molecule. TCRdb re-analysed the 5' RACE reads in MiXCR, keeping a single row per CDR3 protein. The sample has 700,000 or so distinct CDR3 sequences; 20% to 25% are singletons. The clonotype was recovered from a man in his 70s in good health. Sequencing was performed on blood.

The CDR3 DNA follows: TGTGCCAGCAGTCCCAAGTGGAACACTGAAGCTTTCTTT. It specifies CASSPKWNTEAFF. The genes are TRBV12-3 or TRBV12-4 and TRBJ1-1; D unresolved. The CDR3 sequence is 13 residues long. Trimming cost V 5 bases and J 1 base, with 8 bases left between them.